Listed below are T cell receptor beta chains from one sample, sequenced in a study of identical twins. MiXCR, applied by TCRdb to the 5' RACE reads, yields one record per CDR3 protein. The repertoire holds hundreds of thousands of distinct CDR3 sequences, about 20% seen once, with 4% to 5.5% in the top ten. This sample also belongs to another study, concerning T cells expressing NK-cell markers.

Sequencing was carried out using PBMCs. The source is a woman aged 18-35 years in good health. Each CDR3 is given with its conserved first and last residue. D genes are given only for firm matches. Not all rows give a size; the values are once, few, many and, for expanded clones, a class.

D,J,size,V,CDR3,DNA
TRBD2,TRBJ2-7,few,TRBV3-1,CASSQGGGWGNEQYF,TGTGCCAGCAGCCAAGGGGGGGGTTGGGGCAACGAGCAGTACTTC
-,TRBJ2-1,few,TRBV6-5,CASSSTVSSYNEQFF,TGTGCCAGCAGTTCGACCGTTAGCTCCTACAATGAGCAGTTCTTC
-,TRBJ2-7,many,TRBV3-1,CASSQDEIWGYEQYF,TGTGCCAGCAGCCAAGACGAAATCTGGGGCTATGAGCAGTACTTC
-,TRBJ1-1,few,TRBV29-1,CSVADSMNTEAFF,TGCAGCGTTGCGGACAGCATGAACACTGAAGCTTTCTTT
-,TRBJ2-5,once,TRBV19,CASSDGSEETQYF,TGTGCCAGTAGCGACGGAAGCGAAGAGACCCAGTACTTC
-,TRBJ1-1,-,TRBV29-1,CSVVQSTEAFF,TGCAGCGTTGTCCAGTCAACTGAAGCTTTCTTT
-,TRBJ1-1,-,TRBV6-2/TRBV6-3,CASSTTRNTEAFF,TGTGCCAGCAGTACCACGAGGAACACTGAAGCTTTCTTT
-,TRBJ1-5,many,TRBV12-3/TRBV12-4,CASIIGQYSNQPQHF,TGTGCCAGCATTATTGGACAGTATAGCAATCAGCCCCAGCATTTT
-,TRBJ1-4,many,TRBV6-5,CASTWTATNEKLFF,TGTGCCAGCACTTGGACAGCAACTAATGAAAAACTGTTTTTT
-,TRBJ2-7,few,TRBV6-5,CASSASAYEQYF,TGTGCCAGCAGCGCTAGCGCCTACGAGCAGTACTTC
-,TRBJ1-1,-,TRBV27,CASSSRTAEAFF,TGTGCCAGCAGTTCAAGGACAGCTGAAGCTTTCTTT
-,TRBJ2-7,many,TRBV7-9,CASSPYGAYEQYF,TGTGCCAGCAGCCCCTACGGGGCATACGAGCAGTACTTC
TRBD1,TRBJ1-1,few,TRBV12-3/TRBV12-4,CASSLTAGGEGTEAFF,TGTGCCAGCAGCCTGACCGCAGGGGGCGAGGGCACTGAAGCTTTCTTT
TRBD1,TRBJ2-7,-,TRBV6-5,CASRYFAGQVNEQYF,TGTGCCAGCAGATACTTCGCGGGACAGGTCAACGAGCAGTACTTC
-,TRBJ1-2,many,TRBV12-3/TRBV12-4,CASSPGDYGYTF,TGTGCCAGCAGCCCAGGGGACTATGGCTACACCTTC
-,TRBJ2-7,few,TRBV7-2,CASSYAPYEQYF,TGTGCCAGCAGCTATGCCCCTTACGAGCAGTACTTC
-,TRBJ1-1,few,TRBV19,CASSSGVWTEAFF,TGTGCCAGTAGCAGCGGAGTTTGGACTGAAGCTTTCTTT
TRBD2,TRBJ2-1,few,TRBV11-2,CASSLDPASGAIRQFF,TGTGCCAGCAGCTTAGATCCGGCTAGCGGGGCCATCAGACAGTTCTTC
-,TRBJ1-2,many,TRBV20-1,CSARDSLGYGYTF,TGCAGTGCTAGAGACAGCCTAGGGTATGGCTACACCTTC
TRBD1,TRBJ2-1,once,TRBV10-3,CAISAGQGHSEQFF,TGTGCCATCAGTGCGGGACAGGGGCACAGTGAGCAGTTCTTC
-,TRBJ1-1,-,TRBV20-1,CSARLRGPNTEAFF,TGCAGTGCTAGACTCAGGGGACCGAACACTGAAGCTTTCTTT
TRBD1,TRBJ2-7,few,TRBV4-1,CASSQGRTGGLEQYF,TGCGCCAGCAGCCAAGGGCGGACAGGGGGTTTGGAGCAGTACTTC
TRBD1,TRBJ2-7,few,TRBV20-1,CSASRGTGRLEQYF,TGCAGTGCTAGTAGGGGGACAGGCAGGCTCGAGCAGTACTTC